The sequence of this T cell receptor (beta chain) was determined in a study of blood T cells in healthy people across ages. Sample-barcoded 5' priming and a J-beta primer mix drove a second PCR of roughly 6 to 12 cycles. Each cDNA molecule was tagged by a template-switch adaptor with 12 random nucleotides. TCRdb ran MiXCR on the 5' RACE reads and lists one entry per CDR3 protein. Counted here are roughly 1,500,000 distinct CDR3 sequences, 30% to 35% occurring once; the ten biggest clones make up approximately 10%. The CDR3 is 16 amino acids. V lost 3 bases, J lost 4 bases, and 19 bases lay in between. CDR1 is DFQATT and CDR2 is SNEGSKA in the germline V gene (reference sequence). Each donor's blood draw was approximately 10 milliliters of peripheral blood. Study results and limitations: The fall in TCR beta diversity per million T cells was roughly linear with age.

On this clonotype: Its antigen is still unknown.

The sequenced sample was blood. V is TRBV20-1 and J is TRBJ2-1; D is possibly TRBD2 (6 bases). This receptor was taken from a woman under 40 in good health. CDR3 amino acids: CSARDLMGRTYNEQFF. The CDR3 bases are TGCAGTGCTAGGGATTTGATGGGGAGGACTTACAATGAGCAGTTCTTC.